This T cell receptor (beta chain) was documented in a study of T cells expressing NK-cell markers. TCRdb re-called the 5' RACE reads and gives one entry per CDR3 protein, without DNA. The repertoire table contains over 100,000 distinct CDR3 sequences. This CDR3 region has 16 residues. The germline gives CDR1 SGDLS, CDR2 YYNGEE. Sequenced input: blood T cells: a sorted CD56 or NKG2C T cell subset, CD4+ or CD8+ T cells, or bulk PBMC T cells (not recorded which). The receptor's source is a woman between 18 and 75 years old in good health. The chain uses TRBV9 and TRBJ2-2; TCRdb names TRBD2, which stays unverified in the absence of DNA. This CDR3 is CASSPPTSKASGELFF.